This T cell receptor (beta chain) was retrieved from a study of patients and donors after allogeneic stem cell transplantation. Germline CDR1 and CDR2: MNHEY and SVGAGI. Trimming took 0 bases from V and 3 from J, leaving 10 bases between them. The CDR3 totals 15 residues. Each CDR3 protein gets one entry after TCRdb re-called the RT-PCR reads with MiXCR. The data show around 170,000 distinct CDR3 sequences, approximately 24% seen once. Sample: blood, either unsorted or a sorted T cell fraction (not recorded which). The receptor was isolated from a human donor who was either an allogeneic HSCT recipient or a stem cell or donor lymphocyte infusion donor (not recorded which). It is not recorded whose cells these are; they may come from a transplant donor. The chain combines TRBV6-5 with TRBJ2-3, with unresolved D. CDR3 DNA: TGTGCCAGCAGTTACTCGTTTACGGGTACAGATACGCAGTATTTT. Amino acid sequence: CASSYSFTGTDTQYF.